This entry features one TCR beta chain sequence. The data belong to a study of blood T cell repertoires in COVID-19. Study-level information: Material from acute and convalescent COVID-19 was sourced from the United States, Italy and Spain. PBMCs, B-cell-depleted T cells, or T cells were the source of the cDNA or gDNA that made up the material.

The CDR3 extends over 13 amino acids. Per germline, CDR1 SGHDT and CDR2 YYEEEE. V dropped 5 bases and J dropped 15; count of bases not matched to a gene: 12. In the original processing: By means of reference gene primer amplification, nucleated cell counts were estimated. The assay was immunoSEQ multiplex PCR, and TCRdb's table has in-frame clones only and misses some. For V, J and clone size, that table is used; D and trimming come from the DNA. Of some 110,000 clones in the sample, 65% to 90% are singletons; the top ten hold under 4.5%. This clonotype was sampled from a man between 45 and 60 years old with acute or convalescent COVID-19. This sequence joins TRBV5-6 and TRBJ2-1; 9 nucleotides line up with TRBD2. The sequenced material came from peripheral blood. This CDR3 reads CASSPPAGTSLFF. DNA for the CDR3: TGTGCCAGCAGTCCCCCCGCAGGGACTAGCTTGTTCTTC.